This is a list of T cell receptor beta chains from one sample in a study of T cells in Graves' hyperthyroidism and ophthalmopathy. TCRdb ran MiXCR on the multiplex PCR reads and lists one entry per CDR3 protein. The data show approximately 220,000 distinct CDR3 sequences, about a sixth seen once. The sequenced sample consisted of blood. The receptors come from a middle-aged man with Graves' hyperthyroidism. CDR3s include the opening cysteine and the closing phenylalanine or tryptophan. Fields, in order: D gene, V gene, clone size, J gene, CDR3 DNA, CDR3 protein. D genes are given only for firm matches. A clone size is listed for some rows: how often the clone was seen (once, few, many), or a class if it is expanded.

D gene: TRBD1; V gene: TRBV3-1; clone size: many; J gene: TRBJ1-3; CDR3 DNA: TGTGCCAGCAGGGGGACAGGGGGCGATGGAAACACCATATATTTT; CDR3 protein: CASRGTGGDGNTIYF
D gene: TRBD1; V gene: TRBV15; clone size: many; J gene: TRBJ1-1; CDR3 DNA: TGTGCCACCAGCAGAGTACAGGGGGCTAACACTGAAGCTTTCTTT; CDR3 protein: CATSRVQGANTEAFF
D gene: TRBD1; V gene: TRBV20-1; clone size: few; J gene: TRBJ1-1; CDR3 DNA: TGCAGTGTCGTGGGACAGTTGAACACTGAAGCTTTCTTT; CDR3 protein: CSVVGQLNTEAFF
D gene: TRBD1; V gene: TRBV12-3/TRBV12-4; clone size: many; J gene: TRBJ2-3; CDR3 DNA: TGTGCCAGCAGTCAGACAGGGGGAGCCACAGATACGCAGTATTTT; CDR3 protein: CASSQTGGATDTQYF
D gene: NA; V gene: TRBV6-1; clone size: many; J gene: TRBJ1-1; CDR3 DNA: TGTGCCAGCGGGAACAGACACACTGAAGCTTTCTTT; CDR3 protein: CASGNRHTEAFF
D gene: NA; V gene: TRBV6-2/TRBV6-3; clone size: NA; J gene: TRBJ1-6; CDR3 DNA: TGTGCCAGCAGTTACTCGGACCGTCCACCCCTCCACTTT; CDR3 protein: CASSYSDRPPLHF
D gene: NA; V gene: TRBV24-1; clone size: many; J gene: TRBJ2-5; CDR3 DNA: TGTGCCACCGGGCAGCAAGAGACCCAGTACTTC; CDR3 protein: CATGQQETQYF
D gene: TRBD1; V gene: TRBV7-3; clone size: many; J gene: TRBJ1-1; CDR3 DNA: TGTGCCAGCGGCCAACAGGGGGAGAACACTGAAGCTTTCTTT; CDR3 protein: CASGQQGENTEAFF
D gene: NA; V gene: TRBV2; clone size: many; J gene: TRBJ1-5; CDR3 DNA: TGTGCCAGCAGTGAATCGAGCAATCAGCCCCAGCATTTT; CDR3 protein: CASSESSNQPQHF
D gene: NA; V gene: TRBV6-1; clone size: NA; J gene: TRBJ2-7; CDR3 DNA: TGTGCCAGCAATCTGCGGGGTTCCCCCTACGAGCAGTACTTC; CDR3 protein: CASNLRGSPYEQYF
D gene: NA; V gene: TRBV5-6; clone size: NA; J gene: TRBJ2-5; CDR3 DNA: TGTGCCAGCAGCTTGGCCCCCAGGGGAGGGGATACCCAGTACTTC; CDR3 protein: CASSLAPRGGDTQYF
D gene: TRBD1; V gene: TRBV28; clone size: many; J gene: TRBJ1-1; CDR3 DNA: TGTGCCAGCAGAACAGGGGGCTCGGAATTGGCTGAAGCTTTCTTT; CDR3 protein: CASRTGGSELAEAFF